This record concerns one T cell receptor (beta chain) sequence. As handled by the study authors: How many nucleated cells were present was estimated from reference gene primer amplification. Generated by immunoSEQ multiplex PCR, the TCRdb table keeps only in-frame clones and is missing some. The V and J calls and clone size were taken over from that table, and D and trimming were inferred from the DNA. The data hold about 140,000 clones, with 80% to 90% observed a single time. This entry is derived from a study of blood T cell repertoires in COVID-19. Study information: PBMCs, B-cell-depleted T cells, or T cells were the source of the cDNA or gDNA that made up the material.

Germline CDR1 is MDHEN and CDR2 is SYDVKM. The CDR3 loop spans 11 amino acids. V gave up 6 bases and J gave up 12 bases, with 15 bases separating them. This clonotype was sampled from a human donor with acute or convalescent COVID-19. The donor label of this sample is uncertain. The chain links TRBV28 to TRBJ2-7, with TRBD1 as a possible D gene (6 bases). Specimen: peripheral blood. The CDR3 protein is CASSRDIKWYF. CDR3 in DNA: TGTGCCAGCAGCCGGGACATCAAGTGGTACTTC.